The 13 T cell receptor beta chains presented below share a single source sample, sequenced in a study of blood T cell repertoires in COVID-19 (dated by TCRdb to 2020 to 2022). The library was generated by the immunoSEQ multiplex PCR assay. TCRdb carries this immuneACCESS record with in-frame sequences only. Its versions omit some clonotypes, under half of them owing to an unresolved V gene in the studies checked, with the rest unexplained. This sample has about 240,000 clones in its table, and about four fifths of those were observed once. The top ten constitute roughly 2% of the sample. The sample taken for sequencing was peripheral blood. These receptors originate from a man under 40 who had recovered from COVID-19.

V gene TRBV10-3 combines with J gene TRBJ1-4, with D unresolved. Trimming left V 8 bases short and J 0 bases short, with 7 bases between. This CDR3 spans 13 amino acids. CDR1 and CDR2 (germline): ENHRY, SYGVKD. In nucleotides, the CDR3 is TGTGCCATCCGGGATACAACTAATGAAAAACTGTTTTTT. Protein: CAIRDTTNEKLFF.

The rearrangement joins TRBV5-1 to TRBJ2-7; tentatively, D is TRBD1 (6 bases). Germline CDR1 reads SGHRS; CDR2 reads YFSETQ. The V and J ends lost 5 bases and 4 bases respectively, with 13 bases between them. The CDR3 totals 13 residues. In DNA, the CDR3 is TGCGCCAGCAGACCGGGACAAGATTACGAGCAGTACGTC. Amino acids: CASRPGQDYEQYV.

The V and J genes are TRBV24-1 and TRBJ2-5; weak D call: TRBD2 (5 bases). CDR1 KGHDR and CDR2 SFDVKD come from the germline V gene. The ends were cut back, 2 bases at V and 3 bases at J, with 15 bases in the middle. The CDR3 spans 16 residues. CDR3 region: CATSDSLTSSEETQYF. CDR3 coding DNA: TGTGCCACCAGTGATTCGCTAACTAGTTCTGAAGAGACCCAGTACTTC.

V and J are TRBV12-3 or TRBV12-4 and TRBJ2-3, with a tentative D call TRBD1 (6 bases). The V and J ends lost 6 bases and 5 bases respectively, with 12 bases between them. The CDR3 covers 13 residues. CDR3 sequence reads: CASSETGVDTQYF. CDR3 in DNA: TGTGCCAGCAGCGAGACAGGTGTAGATACGCAGTATTTT.

The J gene is TRBJ2-7, the V gene TRBV7-2, with no clear D. This CDR3 spans 14 amino acids. Trimming removed 4 bases from V and 2 bases from J, with 12 bases in between. Germline loops: CDR1 SGHTA, CDR2 FQGNSA. The CDR3 region is CASSSPWPPYEQYV. CDR3 coding DNA: TGTGCCAGCAGCTCCCCGTGGCCTCCCTACGAGCAGTACGTC.

The gene calls are TRBV10-3 and TRBJ1-2, with D uncertain. This CDR3 contains 13 residues. V lost 7 bases and J 0 bases, leaving 9 bases between the germline ends. Germline CDR1 ENHRY, CDR2 SYGVKD. The CDR3 region is CAINGGSNYGYTF. CDR3 coding DNA: TGTGCCATCAACGGCGGATCTAACTATGGCTACACCTTC.

The chain has TRBV27 and TRBJ2-1, with D possibly matching TRBD2 (5 bases). The CDR3 is made up of 11 amino acids. V was trimmed by 5 bases and J by 11 bases, leaving 10 bases between them. Germline V gene data show CDR1 as MNHEY and CDR2 as SMNVEV (reference sequence). The CDR3 sequence: CASSIPGKQFF. The CDR3 nucleotides are TGTGCCAGCAGTATTCCGGGAAAGCAGTTCTTC.

The genes are TRBV18 and TRBJ1-1; weak D call: TRBD1 (5 bases). V was clipped by 2 bases and J by 7 bases, with 8 bases between them. This CDR3 is 12 amino acids long. The germline V gene has CDR1 KGHSH and CDR2 LQKENI. The CDR3: CASSPSQGEAFF. The CDR3 DNA reads as TGTGCCAGCTCACCAAGTCAGGGTGAAGCTTTCTTT.

The chain employs TRBV15 and TRBJ2-1, with a weak D call TRBD1 (6 bases). V was trimmed by 2 bases and J by 10 bases, leaving 12 bases between them. Germline V gives CDR1 LNHNV, CDR2 YYDKDF (reference sequence). The CDR3 has 13 residues. The CDR3, as DNA: TGTGCCACCAGCAGATTCCGGACAGAAGAGCAGTTCTTC. This gives the protein CATSRFRTEEQFF.

The J gene is TRBJ1-5, the V gene TRBV19; D ambiguous. The CDR3 runs to 13 residues. CDR1 is LNHDA, CDR2 SQIVND, per germline (reference sequence). V lost 5 bases, J lost 3 bases, and 8 bases lay in between. The CDR3: CASSPVSNQPQHF. The DNA of the CDR3 is TGTGCCAGTAGTCCAGTCTCCAATCAGCCCCAGCATTTT. The variable domain in full, completed from reference TRBV19 and TRBJ1-5, reads DGGITQSPKYLFRKEGQNVTLSCEQNLNHDAMYWYRQDPGQGLRLIYYSQIVNDFQKGDIAEGYSVSREKKESFPLTVTSAQKNPTAFYLCASSPVSNQPQHFGDGTRLSIL.

There are a few counts of this clone. This chain uses TRBV6-1 with TRBJ2-2, with unresolved D. The germline V gene has CDR1 MNHNS and CDR2 SASEGT. Between the trimmed V and J ends, which lost 4 bases and 0 bases, there was a span of 12 bases. This CDR3 region has 16 residues. The CDR3 DNA follows: TGTGCCAGCAGTGTTTCGCGGTGGGCGAACACCGGGGAGCTGTTTTTT. It encodes CASSVSRWANTGELFF.

J is TRBJ1-2 and V is TRBV6-6, with D uncertain. Germline V gene lookup returns CDR1 MNHNY and CDR2 SVGAGI (reference sequence). V dropped 0 bases and J dropped 3 bases, with 8 bases sitting between them. This CDR3 is built from 14 residues. The chain's CDR3 is CASSYSTGDYGYTF. DNA of the CDR3: TGTGCCAGCAGTTACTCGACGGGAGACTATGGCTACACCTTC.

V and J are TRBV11-2 and TRBJ2-2; D is unclear. CDR3 length equals 11 residues. Trimming took 5 bases from V and 10 from J, leaving 8 bases between them. Germline CDR1 reads SGHAT; CDR2 reads FQNNGV. The CDR3 region has the DNA TGTGCCAGCAGCCATAGAGAGGAGCTGTTTTTT. Translation: CASSHREELFF.